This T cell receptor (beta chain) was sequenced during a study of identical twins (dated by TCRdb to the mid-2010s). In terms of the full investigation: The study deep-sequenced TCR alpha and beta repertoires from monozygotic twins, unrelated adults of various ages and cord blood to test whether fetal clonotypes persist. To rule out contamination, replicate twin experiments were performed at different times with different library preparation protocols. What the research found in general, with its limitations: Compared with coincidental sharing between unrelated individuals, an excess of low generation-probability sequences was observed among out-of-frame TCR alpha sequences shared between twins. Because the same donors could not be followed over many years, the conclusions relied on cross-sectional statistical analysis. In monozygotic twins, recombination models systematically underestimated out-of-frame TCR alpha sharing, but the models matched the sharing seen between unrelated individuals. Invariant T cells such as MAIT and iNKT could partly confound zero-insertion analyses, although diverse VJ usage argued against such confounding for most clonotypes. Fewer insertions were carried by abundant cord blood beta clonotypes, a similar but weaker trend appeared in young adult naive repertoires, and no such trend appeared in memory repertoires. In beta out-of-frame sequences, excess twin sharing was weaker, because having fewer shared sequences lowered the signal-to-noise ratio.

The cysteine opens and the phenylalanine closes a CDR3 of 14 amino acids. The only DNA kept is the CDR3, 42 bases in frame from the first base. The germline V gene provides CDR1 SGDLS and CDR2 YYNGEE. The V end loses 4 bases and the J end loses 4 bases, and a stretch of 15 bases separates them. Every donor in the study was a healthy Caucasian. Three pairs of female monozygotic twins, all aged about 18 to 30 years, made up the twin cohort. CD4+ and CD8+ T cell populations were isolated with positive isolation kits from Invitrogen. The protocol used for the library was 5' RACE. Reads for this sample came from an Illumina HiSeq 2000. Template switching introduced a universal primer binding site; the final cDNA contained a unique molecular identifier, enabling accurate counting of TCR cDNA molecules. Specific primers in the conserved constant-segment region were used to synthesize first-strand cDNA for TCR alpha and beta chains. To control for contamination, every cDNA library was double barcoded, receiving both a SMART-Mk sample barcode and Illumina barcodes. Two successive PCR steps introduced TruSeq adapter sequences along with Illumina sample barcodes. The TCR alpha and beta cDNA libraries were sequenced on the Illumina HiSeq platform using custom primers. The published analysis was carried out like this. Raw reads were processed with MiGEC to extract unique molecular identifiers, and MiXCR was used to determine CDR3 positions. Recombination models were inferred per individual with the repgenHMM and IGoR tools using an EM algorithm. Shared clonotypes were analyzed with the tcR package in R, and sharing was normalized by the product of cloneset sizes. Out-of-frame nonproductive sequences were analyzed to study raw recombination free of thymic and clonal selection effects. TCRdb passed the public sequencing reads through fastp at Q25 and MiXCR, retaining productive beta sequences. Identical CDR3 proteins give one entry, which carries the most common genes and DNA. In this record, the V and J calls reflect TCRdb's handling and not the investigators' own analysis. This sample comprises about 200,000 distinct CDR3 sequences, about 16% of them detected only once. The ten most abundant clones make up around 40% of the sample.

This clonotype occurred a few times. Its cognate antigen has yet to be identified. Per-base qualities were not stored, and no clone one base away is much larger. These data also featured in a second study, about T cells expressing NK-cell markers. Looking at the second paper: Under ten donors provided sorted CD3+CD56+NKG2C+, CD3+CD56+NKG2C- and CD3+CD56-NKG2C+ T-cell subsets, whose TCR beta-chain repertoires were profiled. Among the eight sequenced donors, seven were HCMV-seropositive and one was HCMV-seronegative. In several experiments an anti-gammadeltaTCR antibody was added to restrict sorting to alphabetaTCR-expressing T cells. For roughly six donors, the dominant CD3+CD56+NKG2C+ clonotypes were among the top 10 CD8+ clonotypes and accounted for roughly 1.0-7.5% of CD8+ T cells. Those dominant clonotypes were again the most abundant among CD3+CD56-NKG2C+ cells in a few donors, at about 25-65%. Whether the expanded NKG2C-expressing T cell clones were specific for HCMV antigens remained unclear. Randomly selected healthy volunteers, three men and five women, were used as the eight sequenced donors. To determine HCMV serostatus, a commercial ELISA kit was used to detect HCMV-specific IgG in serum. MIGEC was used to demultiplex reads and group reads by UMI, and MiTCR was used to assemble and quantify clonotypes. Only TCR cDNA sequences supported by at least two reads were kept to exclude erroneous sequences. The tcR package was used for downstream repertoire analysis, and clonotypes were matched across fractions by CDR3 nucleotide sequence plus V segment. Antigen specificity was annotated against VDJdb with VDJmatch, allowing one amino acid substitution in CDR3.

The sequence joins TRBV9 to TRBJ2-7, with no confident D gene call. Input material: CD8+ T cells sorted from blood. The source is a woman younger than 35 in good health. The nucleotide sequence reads TGTGCCAGCAGCCCCCCCCTGGCAGAATACGAGCAGTACTTC. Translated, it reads CASSPPLAEYEQYF.